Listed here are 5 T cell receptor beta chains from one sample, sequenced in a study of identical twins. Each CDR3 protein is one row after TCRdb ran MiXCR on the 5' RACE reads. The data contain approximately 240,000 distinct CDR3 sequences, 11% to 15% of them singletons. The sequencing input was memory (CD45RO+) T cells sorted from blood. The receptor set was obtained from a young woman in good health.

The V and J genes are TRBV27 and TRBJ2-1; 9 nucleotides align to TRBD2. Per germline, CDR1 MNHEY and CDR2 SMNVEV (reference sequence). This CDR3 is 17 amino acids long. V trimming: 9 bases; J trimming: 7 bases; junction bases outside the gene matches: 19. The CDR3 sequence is CASSPGAGRGGWNEQFF. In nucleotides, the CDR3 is TGTGCCAGTTCCCCAGGGGCTGGGCGGGGGGGTTGGAATGAGCAGTTCTTC.

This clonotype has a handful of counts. CDR3 protein: CASSSQGLSNQPQHF. The CDR3 DNA reads as TGTGCCAGCAGCTCGCAGGGTTTAAGCAATCAGCCCCAGCATTTT. The V gene is TRBV12-3 or TRBV12-4, the J gene TRBJ1-5; tentative D call: TRBD1 (5 bases). The V end lost 6 bases, the J end lost 1 base, and 13 bases lay between the germline ends. This CDR3 spans 15 amino acids.

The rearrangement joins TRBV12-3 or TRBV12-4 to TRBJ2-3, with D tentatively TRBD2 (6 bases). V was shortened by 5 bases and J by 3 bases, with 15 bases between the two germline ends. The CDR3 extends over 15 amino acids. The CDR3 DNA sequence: TGTGCCAGCAGTCCGGCGGGGTTTGGGACAGATACGCAGTATTTT. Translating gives CASSPAGFGTDTQYF.

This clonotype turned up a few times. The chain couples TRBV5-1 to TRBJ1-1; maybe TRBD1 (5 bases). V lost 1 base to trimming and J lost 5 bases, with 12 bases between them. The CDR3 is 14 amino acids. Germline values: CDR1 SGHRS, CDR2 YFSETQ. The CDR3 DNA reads TGCGCCAGCAGCTTGCTCACGGGGGATACTGAAGCTTTCTTT. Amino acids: CASSLLTGDTEAFF.

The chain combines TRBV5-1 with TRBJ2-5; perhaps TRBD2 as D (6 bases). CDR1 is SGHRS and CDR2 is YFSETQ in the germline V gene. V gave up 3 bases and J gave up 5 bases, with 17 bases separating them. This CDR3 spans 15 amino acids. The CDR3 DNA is TGCGCCAGCAGCTCGACGGTGGGGAGCGGGGAGACCCAGTACTTC. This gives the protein CASSSTVGSGETQYF. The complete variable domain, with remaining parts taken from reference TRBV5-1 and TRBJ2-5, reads KAGVTQTPRYLIKTRGQQVTLSCSPISGHRSVSWYQQTPGQGLQFLFEYFSETQRNKGNFPGRFSGRQFSNSRSEMNVSTLELGDSALYLCASSSTVGSGETQYFGPGTRLLVL.